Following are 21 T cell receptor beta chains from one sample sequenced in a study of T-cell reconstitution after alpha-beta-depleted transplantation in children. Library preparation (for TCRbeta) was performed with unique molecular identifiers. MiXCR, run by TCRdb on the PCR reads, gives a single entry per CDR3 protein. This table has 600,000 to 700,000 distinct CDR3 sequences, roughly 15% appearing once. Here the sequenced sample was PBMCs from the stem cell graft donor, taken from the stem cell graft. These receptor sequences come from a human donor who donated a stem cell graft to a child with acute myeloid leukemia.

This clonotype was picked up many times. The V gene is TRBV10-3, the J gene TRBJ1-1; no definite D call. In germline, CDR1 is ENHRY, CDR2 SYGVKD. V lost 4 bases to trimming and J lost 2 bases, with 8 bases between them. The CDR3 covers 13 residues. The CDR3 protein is CAISAEANTEAFF. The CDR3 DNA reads TGTGCCATCAGTGCCGAAGCCAACACTGAAGCTTTCTTT.

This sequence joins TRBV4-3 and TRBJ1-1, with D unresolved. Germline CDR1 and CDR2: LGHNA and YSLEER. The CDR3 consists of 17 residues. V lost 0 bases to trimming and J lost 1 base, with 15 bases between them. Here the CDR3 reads CASSQDPRTPQNTEAFF. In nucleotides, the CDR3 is TGCGCCAGCAGCCAAGATCCCAGGACCCCTCAGAACACTGAAGCTTTCTTT.

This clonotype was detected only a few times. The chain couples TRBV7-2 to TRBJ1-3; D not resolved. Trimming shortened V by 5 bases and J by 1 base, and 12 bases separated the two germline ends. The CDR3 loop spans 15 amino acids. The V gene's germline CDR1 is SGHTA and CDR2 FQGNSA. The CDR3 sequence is CASSPRILSGNTIYF. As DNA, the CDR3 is TGTGCCAGCAGCCCCCGGATATTGTCTGGAAACACCATATATTTT.

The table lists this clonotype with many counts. CDR3 residues: CASSVTTGFDEQYF. The CDR3 DNA follows: TGTGCCAGCAGCGTAACGACAGGGTTCGACGAGCAGTACTTC. This chain joins TRBV9 and TRBJ2-7; 7 bases are shared with TRBD1. Germline loops: CDR1 SGDLS, CDR2 YYNGEE. V lost 1 base and J lost 5; bases outside the gene matches: 6. This CDR3 spans 14 amino acids.

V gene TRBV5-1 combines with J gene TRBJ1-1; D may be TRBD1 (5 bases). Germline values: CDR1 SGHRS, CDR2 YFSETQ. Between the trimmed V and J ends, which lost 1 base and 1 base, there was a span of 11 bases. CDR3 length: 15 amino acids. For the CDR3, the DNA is TGCGCCAGCAGCTTGTCAGGGAAAGGGAACACTGAAGCTTTCTTT. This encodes CASSLSGKGNTEAFF.

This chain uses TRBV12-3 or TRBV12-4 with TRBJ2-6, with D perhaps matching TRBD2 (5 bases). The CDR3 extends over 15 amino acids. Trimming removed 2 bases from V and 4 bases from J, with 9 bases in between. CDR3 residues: CASSLLAGGANVLTF. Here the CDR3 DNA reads TGTGCCAGCAGTTTACTAGCAGGAGGGGCCAACGTCCTGACTTTC.

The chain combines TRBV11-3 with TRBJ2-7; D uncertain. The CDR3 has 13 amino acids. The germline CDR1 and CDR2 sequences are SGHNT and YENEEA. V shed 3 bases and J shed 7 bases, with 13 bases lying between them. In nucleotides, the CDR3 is TGTGCCAGCAGCTTTAGCCCAATAGGAGAGCAGTACTTC. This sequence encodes CASSFSPIGEQYF.

This CDR3 is CASSDRNYEQYF. As DNA, the CDR3 is TGTGCCAGCAGTGACAGGAACTACGAGCAGTACTTC. This rearrangement joins TRBV6-2 or TRBV6-3 to TRBJ2-7; TRBD1 is a possible D gene (6 bases). V was trimmed by 5 bases and J by 3 bases, leaving 8 bases between them. In germline, CDR1 is MNHEY, CDR2 SVGEGT. The CDR3 covers 12 residues.

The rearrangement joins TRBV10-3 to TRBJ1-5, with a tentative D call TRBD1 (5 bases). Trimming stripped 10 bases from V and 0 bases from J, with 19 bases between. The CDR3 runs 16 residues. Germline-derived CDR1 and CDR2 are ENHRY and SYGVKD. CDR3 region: CATRDLSSDSNQPQHF. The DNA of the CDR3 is TGTGCCACCAGGGACCTCTCCAGTGATAGCAATCAGCCCCAGCATTTT.

DNA of the CDR3: TGTGCCAGCAGCCACGAACTAGACGCTAGCTCCTACAATGAGCAGTTCTTC. This gives the protein CASSHELDASSYNEQFF. The chain combines TRBV12-3 or TRBV12-4 with TRBJ2-1, with D maybe TRBD2 (5 bases). Deletions cut 6 bases from V and 0 bases from J, with 18 bases between. CDR3 length equals 17 residues.

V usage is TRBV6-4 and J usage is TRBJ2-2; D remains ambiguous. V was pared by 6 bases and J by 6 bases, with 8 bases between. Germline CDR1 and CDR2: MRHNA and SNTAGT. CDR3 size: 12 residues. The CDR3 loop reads CASSDLSGELFF. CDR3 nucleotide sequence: TGTGCCAGCAGCGACCTCTCCGGGGAGCTGTTTTTT.

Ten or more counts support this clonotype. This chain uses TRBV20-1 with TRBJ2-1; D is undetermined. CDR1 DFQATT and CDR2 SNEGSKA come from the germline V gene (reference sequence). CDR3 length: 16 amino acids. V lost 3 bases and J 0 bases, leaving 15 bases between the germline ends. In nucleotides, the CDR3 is TGCAGTGCTAGCCCCAGGATCTCGGGCTCCTACAATGAGCAGTTCTTC. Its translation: CSASPRISGSYNEQFF.

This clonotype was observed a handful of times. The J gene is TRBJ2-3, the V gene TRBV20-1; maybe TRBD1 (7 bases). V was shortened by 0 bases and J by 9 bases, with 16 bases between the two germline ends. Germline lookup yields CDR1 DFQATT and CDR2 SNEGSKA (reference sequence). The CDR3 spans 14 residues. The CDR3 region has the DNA TGCAGTGCTAGAGATCAGGGGGGCGGGGTCACGCAGTATTTT. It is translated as CSARDQGGGVTQYF.

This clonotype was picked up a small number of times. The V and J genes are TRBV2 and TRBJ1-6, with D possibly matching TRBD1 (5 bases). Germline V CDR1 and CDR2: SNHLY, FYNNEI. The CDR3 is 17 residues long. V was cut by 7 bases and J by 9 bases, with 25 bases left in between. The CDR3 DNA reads TGTGCCAGCAACGGGGCTTACCTTTCGGCCATGGTTTCACCCCTCCACTTT. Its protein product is CASNGAYLSAMVSPLHF.

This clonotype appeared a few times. CDR3 DNA: TGTGCCAGCGCCGGGAGCCTCAGCTACGAGCAGTACTTC. The encoded protein is CASAGSLSYEQYF. This chain connects TRBV7-2 to TRBJ2-7, with a weak D call TRBD2 (6 bases). The V and J ends lost 8 bases and 3 bases respectively, with 14 bases between them. The germline gives CDR1 SGHTA, CDR2 FQGNSA. This CDR3 has 13 amino acids. Filled out from reference TRBV7-2 and TRBJ2-7, the complete variable domain reads GAGVSQSPSNKVTEKGKDVELRCDPISGHTALYWYRQSLGQGLEFLIYFQGNSAPDKSGLPSDRFSAERTGGSVSTLTIQRTQQEDSAVYLCASAGSLSYEQYFGPGTRLTVT.

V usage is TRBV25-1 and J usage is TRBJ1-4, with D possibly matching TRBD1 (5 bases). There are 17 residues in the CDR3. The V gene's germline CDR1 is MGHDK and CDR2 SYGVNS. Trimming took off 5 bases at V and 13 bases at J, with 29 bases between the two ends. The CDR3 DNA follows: TGTGCCAGCAGTCGACTCCGACAGTACGAAGGGGACGGAGGACTGTTTTTT. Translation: CASSRLRQYEGDGGLFF.

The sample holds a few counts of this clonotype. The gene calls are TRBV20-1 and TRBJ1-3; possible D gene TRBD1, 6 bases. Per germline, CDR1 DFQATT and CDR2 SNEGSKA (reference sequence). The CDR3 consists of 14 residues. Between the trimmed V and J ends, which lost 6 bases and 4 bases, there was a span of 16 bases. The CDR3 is CSAPPARGGNTIYF. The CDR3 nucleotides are TGCAGTGCCCCGCCCGCCAGGGGAGGAAACACCATATATTTT.

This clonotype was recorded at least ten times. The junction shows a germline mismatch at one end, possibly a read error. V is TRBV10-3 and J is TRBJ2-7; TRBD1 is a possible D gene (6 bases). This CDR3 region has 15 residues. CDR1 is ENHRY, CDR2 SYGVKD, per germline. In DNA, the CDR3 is TGTGCCATCAGTGAGGGGACAAGTGCCTCCCACGAGCAGTACTTC. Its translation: CAISEGTSASHEQYF.

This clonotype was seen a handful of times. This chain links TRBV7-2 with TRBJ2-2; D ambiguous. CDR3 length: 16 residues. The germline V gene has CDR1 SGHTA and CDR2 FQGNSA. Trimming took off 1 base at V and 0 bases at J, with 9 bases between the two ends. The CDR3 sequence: CASSLEGAANTGELFF. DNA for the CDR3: TGTGCCAGCAGCTTAGAAGGTGCTGCGAACACCGGGGAGCTGTTTTTT. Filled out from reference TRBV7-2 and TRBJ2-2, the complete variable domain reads GAGVSQSPSNKVTEKGKDVELRCDPISGHTALYWYRQSLGQGLEFLIYFQGNSAPDKSGLPSDRFSAERTGGSVSTLTIQRTQQEDSAVYLCASSLEGAANTGELFFGEGSRLTVL.

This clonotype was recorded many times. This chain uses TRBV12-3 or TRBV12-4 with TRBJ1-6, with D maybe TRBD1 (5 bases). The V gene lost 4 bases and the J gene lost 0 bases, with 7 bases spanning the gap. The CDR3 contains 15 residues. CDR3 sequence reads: CASSSDNSYNSPLHF. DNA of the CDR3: TGTGCCAGCAGTTCGGACAACTCCTATAATTCACCCCTCCACTTT.

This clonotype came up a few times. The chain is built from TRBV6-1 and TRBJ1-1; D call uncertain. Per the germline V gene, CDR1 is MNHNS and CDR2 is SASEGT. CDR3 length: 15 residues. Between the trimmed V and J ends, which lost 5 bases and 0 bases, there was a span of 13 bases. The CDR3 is CASSLWTDLNTEAFF. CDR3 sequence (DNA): TGTGCCAGCAGTCTCTGGACGGATCTGAACACTGAAGCTTTCTTT.